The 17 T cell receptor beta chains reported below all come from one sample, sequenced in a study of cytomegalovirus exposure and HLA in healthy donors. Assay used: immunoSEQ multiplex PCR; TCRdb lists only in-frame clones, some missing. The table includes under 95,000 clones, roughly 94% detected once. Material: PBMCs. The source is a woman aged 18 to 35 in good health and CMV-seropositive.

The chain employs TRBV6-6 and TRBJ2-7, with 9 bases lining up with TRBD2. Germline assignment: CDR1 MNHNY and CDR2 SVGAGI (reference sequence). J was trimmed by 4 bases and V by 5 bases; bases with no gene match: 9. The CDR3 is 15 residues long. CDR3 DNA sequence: TGTGCCAGCAGTGGGAGCGGGAGGACTGTTTACGAGCAGTACTTC. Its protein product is CASSGSGRTVYEQYF.

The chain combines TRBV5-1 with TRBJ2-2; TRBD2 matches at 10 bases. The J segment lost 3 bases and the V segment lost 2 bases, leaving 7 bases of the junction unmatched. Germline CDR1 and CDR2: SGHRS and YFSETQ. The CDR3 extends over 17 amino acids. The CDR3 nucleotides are TGCGCCAGCAGCTTCTTAGTAGCGGGGGGATACACCGGGGAGCTGTTTTTT. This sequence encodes CASSFLVAGGYTGELFF.

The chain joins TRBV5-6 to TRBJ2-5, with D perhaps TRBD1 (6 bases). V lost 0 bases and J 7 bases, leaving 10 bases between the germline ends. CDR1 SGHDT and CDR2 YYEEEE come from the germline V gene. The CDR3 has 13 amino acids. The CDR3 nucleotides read TGTGCCAGCAGCTTGGAGGGGGATTGGACCCAGTACTTC. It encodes CASSLEGDWTQYF.

The CDR3 DNA is TGTGCCTGGAGTTTACTAGGTAGCTCTGGGGCCAACGTCCTGACTTTC. Encoded protein: CAWSLLGSSGANVLTF. The J gene is TRBJ2-6, the V gene TRBV30; possible D gene TRBD2, 5 bases. This CDR3 is built from 16 residues. In germline, CDR1 is GTSNPN, CDR2 SVGIG (reference sequence). The V end was cut by 2 bases, the J end by 0 bases, with 11 bases between.

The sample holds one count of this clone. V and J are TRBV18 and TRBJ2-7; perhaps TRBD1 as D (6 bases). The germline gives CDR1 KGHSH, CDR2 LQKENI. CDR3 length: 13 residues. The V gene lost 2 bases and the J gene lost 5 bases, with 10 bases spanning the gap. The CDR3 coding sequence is TGTGCCAGCTCACCAGCACAGGGTCACGAGCAGTACTTC. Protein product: CASSPAQGHEQYF.

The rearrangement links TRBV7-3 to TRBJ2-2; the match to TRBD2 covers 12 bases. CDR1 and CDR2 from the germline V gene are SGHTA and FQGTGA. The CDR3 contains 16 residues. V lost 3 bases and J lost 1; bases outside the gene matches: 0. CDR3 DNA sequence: TGTGCCAGCAGCTTGACTAGCGGGGGGAACACCGGGGAGCTGTTTTTT. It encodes CASSLTSGGNTGELFF.

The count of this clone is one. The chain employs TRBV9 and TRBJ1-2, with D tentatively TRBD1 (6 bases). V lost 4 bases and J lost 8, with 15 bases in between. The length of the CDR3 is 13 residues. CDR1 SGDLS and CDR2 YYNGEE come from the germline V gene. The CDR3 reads CASSPRRGGGYTF. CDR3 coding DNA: TGTGCCAGCAGCCCCCGTAGGGGGGGAGGCTACACCTTC.

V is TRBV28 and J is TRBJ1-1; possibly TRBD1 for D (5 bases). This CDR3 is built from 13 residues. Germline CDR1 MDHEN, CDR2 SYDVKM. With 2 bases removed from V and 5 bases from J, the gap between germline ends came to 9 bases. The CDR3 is CASSLGGKTEAFF. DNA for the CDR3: TGTGCCAGCAGTTTAGGGGGGAAGACTGAAGCTTTCTTT.

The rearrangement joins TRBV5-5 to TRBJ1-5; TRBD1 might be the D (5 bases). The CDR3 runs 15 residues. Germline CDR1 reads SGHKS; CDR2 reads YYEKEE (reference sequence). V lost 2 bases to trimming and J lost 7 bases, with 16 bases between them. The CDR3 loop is CASSFQGGAEQPQHF. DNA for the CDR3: TGTGCCAGCAGCTTTCAAGGAGGGGCAGAACAGCCCCAGCATTTT.

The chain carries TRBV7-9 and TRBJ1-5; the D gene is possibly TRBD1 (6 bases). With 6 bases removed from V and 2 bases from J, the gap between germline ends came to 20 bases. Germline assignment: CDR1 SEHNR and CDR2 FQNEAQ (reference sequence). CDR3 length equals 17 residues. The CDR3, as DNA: TGTGCCAGCAGTCGGGGAGCGGGGGGCCTGGGCAATCAGCCCCAGCATTTT. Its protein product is CASSRGAGGLGNQPQHF.

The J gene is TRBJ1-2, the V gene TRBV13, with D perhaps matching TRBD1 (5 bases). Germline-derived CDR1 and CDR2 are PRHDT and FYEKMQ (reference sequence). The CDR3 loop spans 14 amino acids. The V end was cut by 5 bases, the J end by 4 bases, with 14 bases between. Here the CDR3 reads CASSVPQGIYGYTF. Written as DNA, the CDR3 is TGTGCCAGCAGCGTACCCCAGGGAATCTATGGCTACACCTTC.

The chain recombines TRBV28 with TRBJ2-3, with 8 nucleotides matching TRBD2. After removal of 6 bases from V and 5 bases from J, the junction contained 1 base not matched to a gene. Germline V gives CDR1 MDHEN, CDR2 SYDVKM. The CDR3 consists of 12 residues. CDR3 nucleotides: TGTGCCAGCAGCCTAGCGGGAGATACGCAGTATTTT. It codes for CASSLAGDTQYF. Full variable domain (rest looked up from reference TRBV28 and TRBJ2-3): DVKVTQSSRYLVKRTGEKVFLECVQDMDHENMFWYRQDPGLGLRLIYFSYDVKMKEKGDIPEGYSVSREKKERFSLILESASTNQTSMYLCASSLAGDTQYFGPGTRLTVL.

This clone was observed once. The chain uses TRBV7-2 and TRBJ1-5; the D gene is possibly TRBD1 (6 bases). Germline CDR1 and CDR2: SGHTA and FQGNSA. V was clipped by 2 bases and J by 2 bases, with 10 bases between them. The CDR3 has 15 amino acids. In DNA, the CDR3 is TGTGCCAGCAGCTTAACAGGGCTCCGCAATCAGCCCCAGCATTTT. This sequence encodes CASSLTGLRNQPQHF.

The CDR3 sequence: CASSLDWRGGDTQYF. DNA of the CDR3: TGTGCCAGCAGCTTGGATTGGCGGGGGGGGGATACGCAGTATTTT. The V and J genes are TRBV5-4 and TRBJ2-3, with 9 bases matching TRBD2. CDR1 SGHNT and CDR2 YYREEE come from the germline V gene (reference sequence). The CDR3 covers 15 residues. V was clipped by 0 bases and J by 6 bases; unmatched bases: 5.

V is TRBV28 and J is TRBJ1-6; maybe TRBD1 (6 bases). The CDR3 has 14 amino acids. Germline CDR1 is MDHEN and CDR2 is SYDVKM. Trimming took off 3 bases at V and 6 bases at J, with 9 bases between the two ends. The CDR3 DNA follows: TGTGCCAGCAGTTTGGGACAAGGTAATTCACCCCTCCACTTT. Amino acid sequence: CASSLGQGNSPLHF.

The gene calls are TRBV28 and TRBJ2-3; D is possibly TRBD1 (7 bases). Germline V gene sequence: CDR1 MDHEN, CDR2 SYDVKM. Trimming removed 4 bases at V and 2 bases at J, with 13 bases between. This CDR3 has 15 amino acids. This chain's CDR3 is CASSSQGGNTDTQYF. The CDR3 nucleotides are TGTGCCAGCAGTTCCCAGGGGGGAAACACAGATACGCAGTATTTT.

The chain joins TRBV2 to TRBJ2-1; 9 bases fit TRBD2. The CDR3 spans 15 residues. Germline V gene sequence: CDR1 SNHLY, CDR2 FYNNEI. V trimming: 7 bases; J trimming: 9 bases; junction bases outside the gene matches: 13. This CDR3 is CASTPAGGDWGEQFF. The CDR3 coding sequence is TGTGCCAGCACACCGGCGGGGGGGGACTGGGGTGAGCAGTTCTTC.